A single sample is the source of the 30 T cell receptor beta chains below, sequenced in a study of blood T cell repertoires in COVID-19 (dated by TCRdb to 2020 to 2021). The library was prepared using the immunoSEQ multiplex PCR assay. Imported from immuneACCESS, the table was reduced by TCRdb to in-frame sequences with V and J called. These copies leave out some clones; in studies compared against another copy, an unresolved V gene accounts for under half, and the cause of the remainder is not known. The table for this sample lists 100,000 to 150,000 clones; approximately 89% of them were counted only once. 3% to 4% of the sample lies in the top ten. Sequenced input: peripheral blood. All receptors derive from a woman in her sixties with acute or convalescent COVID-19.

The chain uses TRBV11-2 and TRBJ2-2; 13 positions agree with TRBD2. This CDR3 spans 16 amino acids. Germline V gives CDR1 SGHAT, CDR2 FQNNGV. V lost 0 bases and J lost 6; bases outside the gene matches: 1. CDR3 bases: TGTGCCAGCAGCTTAGAACTAGCGGGAGGGCCCGGGGAGCTGTTTTTT. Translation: CASSLELAGGPGELFF.

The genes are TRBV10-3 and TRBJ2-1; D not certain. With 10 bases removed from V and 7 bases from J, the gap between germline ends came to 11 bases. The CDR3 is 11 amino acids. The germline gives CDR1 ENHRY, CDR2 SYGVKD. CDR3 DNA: TGTGCCACCCGATTCGGGAATGAGCAGTTCTTC. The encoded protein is CATRFGNEQFF.

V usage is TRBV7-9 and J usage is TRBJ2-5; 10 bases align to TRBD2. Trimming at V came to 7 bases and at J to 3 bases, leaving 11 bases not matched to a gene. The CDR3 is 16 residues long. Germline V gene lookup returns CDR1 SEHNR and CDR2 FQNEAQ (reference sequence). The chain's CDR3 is CASKGWIAGGKETQYF. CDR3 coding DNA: TGTGCCAGCAAGGGATGGATAGCGGGAGGTAAAGAGACCCAGTACTTC.

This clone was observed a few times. CDR3 in DNA: TGTGCCAGCACCTCCGGGCTAGCGGACAATGAGCAGTTCTTC. This sequence encodes CASTSGLADNEQFF. The chain carries TRBV7-9 and TRBJ2-1, with TRBD2 matching 7 bases. This CDR3 region has 14 residues. Germline V gene lookup returns CDR1 SEHNR and CDR2 FQNEAQ (reference sequence). The junction had 8 bases not matched to a gene; V was cut back by 7 bases and J by 5 bases.

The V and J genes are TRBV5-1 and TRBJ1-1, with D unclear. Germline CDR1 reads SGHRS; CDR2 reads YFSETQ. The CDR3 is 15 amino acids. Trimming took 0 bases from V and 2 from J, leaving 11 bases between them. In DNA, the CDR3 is TGCGCCAGCAGCTTGGTTGCAGGTCAAAACACTGAAGCTTTCTTT. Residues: CASSLVAGQNTEAFF.

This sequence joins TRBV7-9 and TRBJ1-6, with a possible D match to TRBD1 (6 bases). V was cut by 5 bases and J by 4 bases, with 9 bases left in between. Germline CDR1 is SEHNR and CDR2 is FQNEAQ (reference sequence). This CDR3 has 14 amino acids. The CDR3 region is CASSAGQYNSPLHF. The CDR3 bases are TGTGCCAGCAGCGCAGGACAGTATAATTCACCCCTCCACTTT. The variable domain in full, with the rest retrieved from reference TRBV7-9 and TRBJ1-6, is DTGVSQNPRHKITKRGQNVTFRCDPISEHNRLYWYRQTLGQGPEFLTYFQNEAQLEKSRLLSDRFSAERPKGSFSTLEIQRTEQGDSAMYLCASSAGQYNSPLHFGNGTRLTVT.

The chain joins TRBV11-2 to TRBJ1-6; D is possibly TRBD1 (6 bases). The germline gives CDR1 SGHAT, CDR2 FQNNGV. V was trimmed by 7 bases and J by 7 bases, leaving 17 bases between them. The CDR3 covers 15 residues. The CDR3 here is CASTQGRGGNSPLHF. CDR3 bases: TGTGCCAGCACCCAGGGGAGGGGTGGGAATTCACCCCTCCACTTT.

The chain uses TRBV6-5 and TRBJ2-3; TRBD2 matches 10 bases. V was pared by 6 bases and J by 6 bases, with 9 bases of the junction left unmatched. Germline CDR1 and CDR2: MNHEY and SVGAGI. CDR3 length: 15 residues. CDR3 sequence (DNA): TGTGCCAGCAGCTCCCAAGGACTAGCGGCGGATACGCAGTATTTT. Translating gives CASSSQGLAADTQYF.

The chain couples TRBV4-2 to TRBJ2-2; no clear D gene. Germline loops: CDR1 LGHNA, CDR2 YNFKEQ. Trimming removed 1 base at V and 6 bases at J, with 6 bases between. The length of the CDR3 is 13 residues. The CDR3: CASSQVTAGELFF. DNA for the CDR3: TGTGCCAGCAGCCAAGTAACAGCCGGGGAGCTGTTTTTT.

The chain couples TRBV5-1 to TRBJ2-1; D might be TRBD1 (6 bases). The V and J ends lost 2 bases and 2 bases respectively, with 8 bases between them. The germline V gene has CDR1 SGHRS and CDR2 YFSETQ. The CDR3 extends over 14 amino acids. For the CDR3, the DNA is TGCGCCAGCAGCTTACGGACAGCCTACAATGAGCAGTTCTTC. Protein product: CASSLRTAYNEQFF. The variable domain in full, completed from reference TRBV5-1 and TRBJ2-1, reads KAGVTQTPRYLIKTRGQQVTLSCSPISGHRSVSWYQQTPGQGLQFLFEYFSETQRNKGNFPGRFSGRQFSNSRSEMNVSTLELGDSALYLCASSLRTAYNEQFFGPGTRLTVL.

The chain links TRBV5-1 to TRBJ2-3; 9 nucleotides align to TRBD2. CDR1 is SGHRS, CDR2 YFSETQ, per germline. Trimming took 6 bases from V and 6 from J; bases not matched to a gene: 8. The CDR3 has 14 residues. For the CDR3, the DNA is TGCGCCAGCAAGATAGCGGGAGCCCGGGATACGCAGTATTTT. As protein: CASKIAGARDTQYF.

This CDR3 reads CASTPGQAHTQYF. The CDR3 bases are TGTGCCAGTACCCCGGGACAGGCCCATACGCAGTATTTT. The gene calls are TRBV19 and TRBJ2-3, with 8 bases aligning to TRBD1. The CDR3 spans 13 residues. The ends lost 7 bases at V and 7 bases at J; junction bases unmatched: 7. CDR1 and CDR2 from the germline V gene are LNHDA and SQIVND (reference sequence).

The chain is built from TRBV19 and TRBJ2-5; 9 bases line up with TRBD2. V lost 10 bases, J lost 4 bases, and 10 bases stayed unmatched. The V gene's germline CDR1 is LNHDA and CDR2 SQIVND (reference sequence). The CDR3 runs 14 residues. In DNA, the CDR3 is TGTGCCACGTCCCCGGGACTAGCTGTAGAGACCCAGTACTTC. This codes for CATSPGLAVETQYF.

The CDR3 sequence is CASSRERDNEQFF. CDR3 nucleotide sequence: TGTGCCAGCTCTCGGGAGCGGGATAATGAGCAGTTCTTC. The genes are TRBV2 and TRBJ2-1; TRBD2 matches at 7 bases. The germline CDR1 and CDR2 sequences are SNHLY and FYNNEI. The CDR3 loop spans 13 amino acids. V lost 8 bases and J lost 7; bases outside the gene matches: 8.

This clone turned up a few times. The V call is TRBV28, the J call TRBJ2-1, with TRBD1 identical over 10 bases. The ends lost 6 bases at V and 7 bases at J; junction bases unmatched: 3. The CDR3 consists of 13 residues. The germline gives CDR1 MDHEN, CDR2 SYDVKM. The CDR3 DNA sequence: TGTGCCAGCAGAAGACAGGGGGCGAATGAGCAGTTCTTC. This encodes CASRRQGANEQFF.

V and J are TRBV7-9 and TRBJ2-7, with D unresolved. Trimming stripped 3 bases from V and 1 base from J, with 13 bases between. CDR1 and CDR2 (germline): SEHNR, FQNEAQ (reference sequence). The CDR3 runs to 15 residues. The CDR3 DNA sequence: TGTGCCAGCAGCTTCCCGCCCGGCGGATCCTACGAGCAGTACTTC. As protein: CASSFPPGGSYEQYF.

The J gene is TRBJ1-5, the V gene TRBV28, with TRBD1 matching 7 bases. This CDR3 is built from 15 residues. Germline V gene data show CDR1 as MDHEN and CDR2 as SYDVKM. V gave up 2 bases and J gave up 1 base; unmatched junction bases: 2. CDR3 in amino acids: CASSLRQGSNQPQHF. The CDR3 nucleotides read TGTGCCAGCAGTTTAAGACAGGGCAGCAATCAGCCCCAGCATTTT.

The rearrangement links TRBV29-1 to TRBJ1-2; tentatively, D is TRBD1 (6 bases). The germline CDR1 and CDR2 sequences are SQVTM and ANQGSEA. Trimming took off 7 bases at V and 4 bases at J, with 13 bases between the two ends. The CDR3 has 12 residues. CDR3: CSASTGTYGYTF. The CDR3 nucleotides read TGCAGCGCCAGCACAGGGACCTATGGCTACACCTTC.

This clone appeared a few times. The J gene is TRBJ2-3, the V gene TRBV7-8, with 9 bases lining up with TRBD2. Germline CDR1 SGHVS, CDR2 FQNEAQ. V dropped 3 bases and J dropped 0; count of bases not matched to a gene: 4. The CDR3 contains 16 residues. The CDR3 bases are TGTGCCAGCAGCTTCGGACTAGCGAGAAGCACAGATACGCAGTATTTT. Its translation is CASSFGLARSTDTQYF.

CDR3 bases: TGTGCCAGTAGTATAGTTGGAGGGGTGGGGGAGCAGTTCTTC. Residues: CASSIVGGVGEQFF. The V gene is TRBV19, the J gene TRBJ2-1; possibly TRBD2 for D (6 bases). The V gene's germline CDR1 is LNHDA and CDR2 SQIVND (reference sequence). The CDR3 is 14 amino acids. V was trimmed by 1 base and J by 10 bases, leaving 14 bases between them.

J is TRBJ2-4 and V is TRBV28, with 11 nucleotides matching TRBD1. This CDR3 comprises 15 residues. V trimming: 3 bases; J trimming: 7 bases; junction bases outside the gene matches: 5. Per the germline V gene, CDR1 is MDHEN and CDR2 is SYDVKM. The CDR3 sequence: CASSLPGTGGNIQYF. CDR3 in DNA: TGTGCCAGCAGTTTGCCCGGGACAGGGGGGAACATTCAGTACTTC.

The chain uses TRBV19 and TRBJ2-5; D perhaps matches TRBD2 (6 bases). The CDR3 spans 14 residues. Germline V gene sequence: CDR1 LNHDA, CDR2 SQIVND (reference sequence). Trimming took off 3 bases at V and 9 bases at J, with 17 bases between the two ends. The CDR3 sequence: CASSMGQGTGAQYF. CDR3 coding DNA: TGTGCCAGTAGTATGGGGCAGGGTACGGGGGCCCAGTACTTC. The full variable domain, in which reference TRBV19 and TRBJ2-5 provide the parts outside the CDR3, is DGGITQSPKYLFRKEGQNVTLSCEQNLNHDAMYWYRQDPGQGLRLIYYSQIVNDFQKGDIAEGYSVSREKKESFPLTVTSAQKNPTAFYLCASSMGQGTGAQYFGPGTRLLVL.

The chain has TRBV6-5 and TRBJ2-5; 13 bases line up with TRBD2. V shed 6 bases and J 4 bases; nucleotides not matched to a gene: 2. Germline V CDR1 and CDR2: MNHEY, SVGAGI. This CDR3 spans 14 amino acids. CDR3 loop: CASRGLAGAETQYF. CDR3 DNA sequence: TGTGCCAGCAGAGGACTAGCGGGAGCAGAGACCCAGTACTTC.

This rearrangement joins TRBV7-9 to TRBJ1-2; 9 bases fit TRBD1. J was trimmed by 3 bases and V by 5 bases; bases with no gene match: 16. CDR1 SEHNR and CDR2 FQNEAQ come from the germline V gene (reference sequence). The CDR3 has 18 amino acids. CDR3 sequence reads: CASSQSGTGFKFDYGYTF. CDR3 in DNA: TGTGCCAGCAGCCAATCCGGGACAGGGTTTAAGTTTGACTATGGCTACACCTTC.

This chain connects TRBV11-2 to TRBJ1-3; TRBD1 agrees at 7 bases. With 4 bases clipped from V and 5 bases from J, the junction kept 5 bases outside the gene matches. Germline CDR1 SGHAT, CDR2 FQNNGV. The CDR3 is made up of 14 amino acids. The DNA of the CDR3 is TGTGCCAGCAGCTCCCGACAGGGTAGAAACACCATATATTTT. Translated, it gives CASSSRQGRNTIYF.

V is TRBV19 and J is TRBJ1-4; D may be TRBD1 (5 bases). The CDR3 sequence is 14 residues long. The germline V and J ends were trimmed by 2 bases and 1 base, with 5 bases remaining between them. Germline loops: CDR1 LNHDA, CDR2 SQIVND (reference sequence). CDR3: CASSIQGTNEKLFF. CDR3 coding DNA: TGTGCCAGTAGTATACAGGGAACTAATGAAAAACTGTTTTTT. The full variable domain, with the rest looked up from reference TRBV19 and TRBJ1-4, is DGGITQSPKYLFRKEGQNVTLSCEQNLNHDAMYWYRQDPGQGLRLIYYSQIVNDFQKGDIAEGYSVSREKKESFPLTVTSAQKNPTAFYLCASSIQGTNEKLFFGSGTQLSVL.

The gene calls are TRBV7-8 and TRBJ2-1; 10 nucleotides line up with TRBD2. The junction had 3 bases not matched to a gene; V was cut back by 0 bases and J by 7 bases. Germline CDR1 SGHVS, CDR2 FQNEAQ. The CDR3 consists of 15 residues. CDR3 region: CASSLALAGANEQFF. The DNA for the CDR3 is TGTGCCAGCAGCTTAGCGCTAGCGGGAGCTAATGAGCAGTTCTTC.

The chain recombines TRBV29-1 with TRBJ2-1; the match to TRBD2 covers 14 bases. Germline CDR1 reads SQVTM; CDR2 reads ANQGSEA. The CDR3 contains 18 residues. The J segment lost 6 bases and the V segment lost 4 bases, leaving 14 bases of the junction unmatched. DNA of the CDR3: TGCAGCGTTGGCCGTACCTCGGGACTAGCGGGAGTTCCCAATGAGCAGTTCTTC. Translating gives CSVGRTSGLAGVPNEQFF.

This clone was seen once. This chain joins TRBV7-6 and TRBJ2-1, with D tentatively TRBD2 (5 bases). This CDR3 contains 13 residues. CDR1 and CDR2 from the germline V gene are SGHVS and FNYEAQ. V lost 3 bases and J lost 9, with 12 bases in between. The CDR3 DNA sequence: TGTGCCAGCAGCTTCGGAGAGGGCCTTGAGCAGTTCTTC. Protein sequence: CASSFGEGLEQFF. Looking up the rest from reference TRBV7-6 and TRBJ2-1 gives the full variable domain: GAGVSQSPRYKVTKRGQDVALRCDPISGHVSLYWYRQALGQGPEFLTYFNYEAQQDKSGLPNDRFSAERPEGSISTLTIQRTEQRDSAMYRCASSFGEGLEQFFGPGTRLTVL.

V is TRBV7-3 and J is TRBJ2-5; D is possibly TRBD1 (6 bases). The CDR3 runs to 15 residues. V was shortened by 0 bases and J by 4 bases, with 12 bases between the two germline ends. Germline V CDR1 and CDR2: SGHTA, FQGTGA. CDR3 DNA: TGTGCCAGCAGCTTAACGCACACCAGGGGAGAGACCCAGTACTTC. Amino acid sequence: CASSLTHTRGETQYF.